The entry below gives a single TCR beta chain sequence along with its context. Its antigen is not known. Method: immunoSEQ multiplex PCR; TCRdb's copy keeps in-frame clones and lacks some. The sample holds some 96,000 clones; around 91% are singletons and the top ten take approximately 0.16%. The entry originates in a study of OX40 agonist ivuxolimab in advanced cancers. Study-level points and caveats: Some nonresponders also had low normalized T-cell clonal expansion.

At baseline, cycle 4 day 1, and cycle 7 day 1, blood was sampled. Germline V gene lookup returns CDR1 SGHVS and CDR2 FQNEAQ. V was clipped by 0 bases and J by 3 bases, with 9 bases between them. The CDR3 loop spans 14 amino acids. The rearrangement links TRBV7-8 to TRBJ2-7; a possible D gene is TRBD1 (6 bases). The receptor's source is an adult with an advanced solid tumor such as melanoma, head and neck, liver or kidney cancer. The specimen comprised CD4+ or CD8+ T cells sorted from blood, sampled in a trial of the OX40 agonist ivuxolimab. The CDR3 nucleotides read TGTGCCAGCAGCTTAGCGGGGGCTGTCTACGAGCAGTACTTC. The encoded protein is CASSLAGAVYEQYF.